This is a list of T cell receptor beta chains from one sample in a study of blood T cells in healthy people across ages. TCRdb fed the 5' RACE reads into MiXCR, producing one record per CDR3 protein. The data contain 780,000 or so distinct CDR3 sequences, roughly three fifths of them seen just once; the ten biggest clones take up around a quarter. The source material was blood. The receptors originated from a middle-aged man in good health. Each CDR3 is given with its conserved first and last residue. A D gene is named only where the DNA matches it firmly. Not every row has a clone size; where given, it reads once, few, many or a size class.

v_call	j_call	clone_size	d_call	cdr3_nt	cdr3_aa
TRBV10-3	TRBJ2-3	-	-	TGTGCCCAGTCGGTACGGGGGCCCACGGATACGCAGTATTTT	CAQSVRGPTDTQYF
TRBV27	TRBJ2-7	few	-	TGTGCCAGCAGTTTAAAGGGGGATTATCGAAAAAAAAACTCCTACGAGCAGTACTTC	CASSLKGDYRKKNSYEQYF
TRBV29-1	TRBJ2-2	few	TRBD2	TGCAGCGTTGCGCCTAGCGGGAGTTCCGCGAACACCGGGGAGCTGTTTTTT	CSVAPSGSSANTGELFF
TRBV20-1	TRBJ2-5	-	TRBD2	TGCAGTGCTGCCGCGGGGGGGCAAGAGACCCAGTACTTC	CSAAAGGQETQYF
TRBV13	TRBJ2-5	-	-	TGTGCCAGCAGCCCAACCTCCAGCGAGACCCAGTACTTC	CASSPTSSETQYF
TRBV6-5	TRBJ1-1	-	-	TGTGCCAGCAGTTACGCGACAGTTCATACTGAAGCTTTCTTT	CASSYATVHTEAFF
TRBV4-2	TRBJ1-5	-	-	TGTGCCAGCAGCACACAAAAGGCTCAGCCCCAGCATTTT	CASSTQKAQPQHF
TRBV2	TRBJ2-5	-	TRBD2	TGTGCCAGCCATTCGGGGGGACTAGCGGGGGCCCGACACAATGAGCAGTACTTC	CASHSGGLAGARHNEQYF
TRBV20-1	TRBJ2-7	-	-	TGTGCCAGACACTACGAGCAGTACTTC	CARHYEQYF
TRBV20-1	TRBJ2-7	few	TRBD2	TGCAGTGCAGCAGGGACTACCTTAGTCTATGGGGAGCAGTACTTC	CSAAGTTLVYGEQYF
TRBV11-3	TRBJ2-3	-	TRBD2	TGTGCCAGCAGCCCCGGGGGAGGGACGACAGATACGCAGTATTTT	CASSPGGGTTDTQYF
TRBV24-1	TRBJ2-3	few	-	TGTGCCACCAGTGATATGAGGACAGGAGGGGATACGCAGTATTTT	CATSDMRTGGDTQYF
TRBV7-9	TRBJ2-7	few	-	TGTGCCAGCAGCTCCCCTATCCCCTACGAGCAGTACTTC	CASSSPIPYEQYF
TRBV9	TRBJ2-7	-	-	TGTGCCAGCAGCGTAGTGGGGGATGAAACCTACGAGCAGTACTTC	CASSVVGDETYEQYF
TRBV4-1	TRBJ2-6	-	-	TGCGCCAGCAGCCAACCCATCGGTAAAGGGAAAGTCGCTGGGGCCAACGTCCTGACTTTC	CASSQPIGKGKVAGANVLTF
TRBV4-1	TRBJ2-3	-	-	TGCGCCAGCAGCCAAGAGGGTGGGATAGAAACAGATACGCAGTATTTT	CASSQEGGIETDTQYF
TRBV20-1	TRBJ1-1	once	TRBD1	TGCAGTGCTATAACAGGGGCCGGGGGGGGCACTGAAGCTTTCTTT	CSAITGAGGGTEAFF
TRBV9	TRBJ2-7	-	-	TGTGCCAGCAGCGTATACGGGAGAAATGGCGAGCAGTACTTC	CASSVYGRNGEQYF
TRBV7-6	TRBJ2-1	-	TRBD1	TGTGCCAGCAGCATAGAAGGACAGGGGCACAATGAGCAGTTCTTC	CASSIEGQGHNEQFF
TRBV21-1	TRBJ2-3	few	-	TGTGCCAGCAGACCATCGGGAGGGACAGGGGCCCTAAAAGGGACAGATACGCAGTATTTT	CASRPSGGTGALKGTDTQYF
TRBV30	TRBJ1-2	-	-	TGTGCCTGGAGTGTTAGCAGGACAATCTATGGCTACACCTTC	CAWSVSRTIYGYTF
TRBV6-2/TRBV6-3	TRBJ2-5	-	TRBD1	TGTGCCAGCAGTACATCTCAGGGGGCAGGGATAGGCAATGAGCAGTACTTC	CASSTSQGAGIGNEQYF
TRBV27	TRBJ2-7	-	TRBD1	TGTGCCAGCAGTGTCCGGGACAGGGGCCACGAGCAGTACTTC	CASSVRDRGHEQYF
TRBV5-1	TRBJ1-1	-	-	TGCGCCAGCAGCTTGTATGAGGGCGGCACTGAAGCTTTCTTT	CASSLYEGGTEAFF
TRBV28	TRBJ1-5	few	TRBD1	TGTGCCAGCAGCCGCGACAGGGTAGACCAGCCCCAGCATTTT	CASSRDRVDQPQHF
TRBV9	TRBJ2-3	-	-	TGTGCCAGCAGCGTAGCAATGAGGAGCACAGATACGCAGTATTTT	CASSVAMRSTDTQYF
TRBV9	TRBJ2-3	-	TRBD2	TGTGCCAGCAGCGTGTCAGCGGGAGACACAGATACGCAGTATTTT	CASSVSAGDTDTQYF
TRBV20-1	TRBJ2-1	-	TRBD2	TGCAGTGCGTTTCGGACTAGCGGCTTAAACAATGAGCAGTTCTTC	CSAFRTSGLNNEQFF
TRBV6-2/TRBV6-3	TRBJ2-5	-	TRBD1	TGTGCCAGCAGTTACTCGGGACGGGACAGGGGGCGAGAGACCCAGTACTTC	CASSYSGRDRGRETQYF
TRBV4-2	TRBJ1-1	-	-	TGTGCCAGCAGCCAAGATCGCACTCGTGGAAACACTGAAGCTTTCTTT	CASSQDRTRGNTEAFF
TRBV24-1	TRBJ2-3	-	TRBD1	TGTGCCACCAGTTTTCCCAGGGGGCCTAGCACAGATACGCAGTATTTT	CATSFPRGPSTDTQYF
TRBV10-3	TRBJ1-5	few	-	TGTGCCATCAGTGACAACAATCAGCCCCAGCATTTT	CAISDNNQPQHF
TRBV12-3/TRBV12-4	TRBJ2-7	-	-	TGTGCCAGCAGCCCAAGCGCGGGCCCCAACGAGCAGTACTTC	CASSPSAGPNEQYF
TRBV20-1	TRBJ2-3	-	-	TGCAGTGCTCCACCCCGGGTCACAGATACGCAGTATTTT	CSAPPRVTDTQYF
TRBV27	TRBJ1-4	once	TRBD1	TGTGCCAGCAGCTTAACGCCGGGACAGTTAAATGAAAAACTGTTTTTT	CASSLTPGQLNEKLFF
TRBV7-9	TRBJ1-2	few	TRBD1	TGTGCCAGCAGCTTAGTGACAGGGGAGAGCTACACCTTC	CASSLVTGESYTF
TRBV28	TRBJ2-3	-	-	TGTGCCAGCAGTTTTGGGGCAGGGCGCACAGATACGCAGTATTTT	CASSFGAGRTDTQYF
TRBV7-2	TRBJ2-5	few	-	TGTGCCAGCAGCCAAACAGGCCTCTTGTACTTC	CASSQTGLLYF
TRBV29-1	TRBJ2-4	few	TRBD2	TGCAGCGCCACTAGCGGGAGTGGGAGGGACATTCAGTACTTC	CSATSGSGRDIQYF
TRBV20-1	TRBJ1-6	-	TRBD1	TGCAGTGCACCTGGACAGGGGGTCTCCTATAATTCACCCCTCCACTTT	CSAPGQGVSYNSPLHF
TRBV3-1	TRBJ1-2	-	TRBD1	TGTGCCAGCAGCCAGGGGACAGTCTATGGCTACACCTTC	CASSQGTVYGYTF
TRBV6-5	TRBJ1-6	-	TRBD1	TGTGCCAGCAGCACGCAGACAGGGAGTTCACCCCTCCACTTT	CASSTQTGSSPLHF
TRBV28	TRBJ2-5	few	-	TGTGCCAGCAGTTTATTCGGGACAGAGACCCAGTACTTC	CASSLFGTETQYF
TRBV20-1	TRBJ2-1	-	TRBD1	TGCAGTGCCCCAAAGGCACAGGGGAATGAGCAGTTCTTC	CSAPKAQGNEQFF
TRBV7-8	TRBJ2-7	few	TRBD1	TGTGCCAGCAGCCCTCAAAGGACAGGAGCCTACGAGCAGTACTTC	CASSPQRTGAYEQYF
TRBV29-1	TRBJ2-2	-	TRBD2	TGCAGCGCCAGCAGGGCGGGAGGAACCGGGGAGCTGTTTTTT	CSASRAGGTGELFF
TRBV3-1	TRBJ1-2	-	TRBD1	TGTGCCAGCAGCTATCCGACAGGGGAAATTAACTATGGCTACACCTTC	CASSYPTGEINYGYTF
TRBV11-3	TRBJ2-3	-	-	TGTGCCAGCAGCCCACGGGATGCAGATACGCAGTATTTT	CASSPRDADTQYF
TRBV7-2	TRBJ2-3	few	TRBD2	TGTGCCAGCAGCTTAACGGGAGGGCAAGATACGCAGTATTTT	CASSLTGGQDTQYF
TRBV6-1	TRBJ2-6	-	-	TGTGCCAGCAGTCGAAGAGGAAGCAGCAACTCTGGGGCCAACGTCCTGACTTTC	CASSRRGSSNSGANVLTF
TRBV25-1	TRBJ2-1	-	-	TGTGCCAGCAGTGATTACCATAATGAGCAGTTCTTC	CASSDYHNEQFF
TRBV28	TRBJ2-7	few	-	TGTGCCAGCATTTCCGGGATCTCCTACGAGCAGTACTTC	CASISGISYEQYF
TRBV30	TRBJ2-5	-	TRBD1	TGTGCCTGGAGTAATGCAGGGGGCGGCGAGACCCAGTACTTC	CAWSNAGGGETQYF
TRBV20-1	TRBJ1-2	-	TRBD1	TGCAGTGCGCCAGGGGGTGGGCATGGCTACACCTTC	CSAPGGGHGYTF